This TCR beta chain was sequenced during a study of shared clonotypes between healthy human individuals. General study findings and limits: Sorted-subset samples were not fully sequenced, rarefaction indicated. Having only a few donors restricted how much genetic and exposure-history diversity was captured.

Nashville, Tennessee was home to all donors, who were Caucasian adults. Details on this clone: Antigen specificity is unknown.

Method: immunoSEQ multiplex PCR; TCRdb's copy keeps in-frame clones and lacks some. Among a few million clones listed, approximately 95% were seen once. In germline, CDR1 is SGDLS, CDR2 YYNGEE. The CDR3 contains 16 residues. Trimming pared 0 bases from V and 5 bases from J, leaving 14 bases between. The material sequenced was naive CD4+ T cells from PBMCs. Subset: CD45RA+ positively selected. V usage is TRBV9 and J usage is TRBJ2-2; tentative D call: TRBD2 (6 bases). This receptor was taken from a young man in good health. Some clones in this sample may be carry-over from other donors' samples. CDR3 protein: CASSVGGGTRTGELFF. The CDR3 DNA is TGTGCCAGCAGCGTAGGTGGCGGGACGAGGACCGGGGAGCTGTTTTTT.